This record looks at one T cell receptor (beta chain) sequence and its context. The CDR3 spans 15 residues. Looked up from germline, CDR1 is MNHEY and CDR2 is SVGAGI. V was pared by 2 bases and J by 9 bases, with 4 bases of the junction left unmatched. TCRdb re-analysed the RACE reads in MiXCR, keeping a single row per CDR3 protein. The sample contains 60,000 to 80,000 distinct CDR3 sequences, more than 30% of which appear only once. The data originate from a study of human T cells and chemical hapten exposure. The time point: patch test 1, 2 weeks after DPC sensitization. Stated treatment: therapeutic diphenylcyclopropenone sensitization with weekly scalp DPC.

The input for sequencing was whole blood, taken in connection with sensitization to the hapten diphenylcyclopropenone (DPC). The sequence was obtained from a man in his forties with alopecia areata. Some clones in this sample may be carry-over from other donors' samples. The V call is TRBV6-5, the J call TRBJ2-1; TRBD2 matches at 13 bases. The CDR3 sequence is CASSYKLAGGGEQFF. The CDR3 DNA reads as TGTGCCAGCAGTTACAAACTAGCGGGAGGGGGTGAGCAGTTCTTC.